These 12 T cell receptor beta chains came from one sample sequenced in a study of spatial heterogeneity in lung cancer. Each CDR3 protein is one row after TCRdb ran MiXCR on the 5' RACE reads. This table holds about 6,100 distinct CDR3 sequences, approximately 13% found once. Time point indicated: sample taken at primary tumor resection. This sample comprised lung tissue, obtained at surgery. These receptors all stem from a human donor with early-stage non-small cell lung cancer.

This clonotype counts as medium-sized. This beta chain is a stray sequence in a library constructed for alpha chains; its clone size is not meaningful. This rearrangement joins TRBV20-1 to TRBJ2-3; D uncertain. This CDR3 contains 15 residues. Trimming took off 3 bases at V and 2 bases at J, with 15 bases between the two ends. Germline loops: CDR1 DFQATT, CDR2 SNEGSKA (reference sequence). The CDR3 protein is CSASGPGGFTDTQYF. The DNA for the CDR3 is TGCAGTGCTAGTGGCCCCGGTGGCTTCACAGATACGCAGTATTTT.

This clonotype is termed medium-sized. A library prepared for alpha chains yielded this beta chain as an off-target read; its size is of little meaning. CDR3 in DNA: TGTGCCAGCAGCCAGAGGACAAGGGGATCCACAGATACGCAGTATTTT. This codes for CASSQRTRGSTDTQYF. V is TRBV14 and J is TRBJ2-3, with D perhaps matching TRBD1 (5 bases). Germline CDR1 and CDR2: SGHDN and FVKESK. The CDR3 runs 16 residues. Trimming shortened V by 3 bases and J by 2 bases, and 15 bases separated the two germline ends.

This clonotype was found many times. For a library built for alpha chains, this beta chain is a stray read; little rests on its size. V usage is TRBV20-1 and J usage is TRBJ1-1; D remains ambiguous. The V and J ends lost 5 bases and 0 bases respectively, with 10 bases between them. The CDR3 has 13 residues. The germline V gene has CDR1 DFQATT and CDR2 SNEGSKA (reference sequence). Here the CDR3 reads CSAAIVMNTEAFF. CDR3 DNA: TGCAGTGCTGCGATCGTAATGAACACTGAAGCTTTCTTT.

A note on this clonotype: The junction does not match germline at one end; this may be a read error. This beta chain lies outside the target of a library built for alpha chains; its clone size means little. The chain combines TRBV11-2 with TRBJ1-1; D is unresolved. The CDR3 runs 14 residues. Per the germline V gene, CDR1 is SGHAT and CDR2 is FQNNGV. The CDR3 loop is CASTLLFKNTEAFF. CDR3 DNA sequence: TGTGCCAGCACCTTACTCTTTAAGAACACTGAAGCTTTCTTT.

This clonotype was recorded a few times. This beta chain represents an off-target read in a library built for alpha chains; its size is of limited meaning. The rearrangement uses TRBV12-3 or TRBV12-4 and TRBJ1-5; 7 nucleotides agree with TRBD1. The CDR3 contains 14 residues. After removal of 5 bases from V and 2 bases from J, the junction contained 3 bases not matched to a gene. CDR3 loop: CASSDTGGNQPQHF. The DNA for the CDR3 is TGTGCCAGCAGTGATACAGGGGGCAATCAGCCCCAGCATTTT.

This clonotype qualifies as medium-sized. This beta chain is a stray sequence in a library constructed for alpha chains; its clone size is not meaningful. The chain links TRBV6-5 to TRBJ2-5, with TRBD1 matching 7 bases. Germline V gene sequence: CDR1 MNHEY, CDR2 SVGAGI. Losses at the gene ends were 6 bases for V and 7 bases for J; bases not matched to a gene: 5. The CDR3 has 12 amino acids. CDR3 nucleotides: TGTGCCAGCAGGGGGACAGTGGGGACCCAGTACTTC. Amino acids: CASRGTVGTQYF.

This clonotype was seen at least ten times. A library prepared for alpha chains yielded this beta chain as an off-target read; its size is of little meaning. V and J are TRBV7-9 and TRBJ1-1; D might be TRBD1 (6 bases). The CDR3 has 15 amino acids. In germline, CDR1 is SEHNR, CDR2 FQNEAQ (reference sequence). V lost 0 bases and J lost 5, with 13 bases in between. The CDR3 region has the DNA TGTGCCAGCAGCTTAGCAAGCGGGGGCGGGACTGAAGCTTTCTTT. Translation gives CASSLASGGGTEAFF.

By sample fraction, this clonotype is medium-sized. This beta chain turned up in a library designed for alpha chains; as an off-target read, its abundance says little. This sequence joins TRBV5-1 and TRBJ2-3, with TRBD1 as a possible D gene (6 bases). V was pared by 4 bases and J by 3 bases, with 12 bases between. Looked up from germline, CDR1 is SGHRS and CDR2 is YFSETQ. The CDR3 covers 14 residues. The CDR3 bases are TGCGCCAGCAGCCCGGGACAAGAAACAGATACGCAGTATTTT. Its protein product is CASSPGQETDTQYF.

This clonotype is medium-sized. This beta chain is a stray sequence in a library constructed for alpha chains; its clone size is not meaningful. The chain links TRBV20-1 to TRBJ2-7; 8 bases map to TRBD2. This CDR3 has 17 residues. V was clipped by 1 base and J by 2 bases; unmatched bases: 13. Germline CDR1 reads DFQATT; CDR2 reads SNEGSKA (reference sequence). The DNA for the CDR3 is TGCAGTGCTAGAGGGAAAATGGGAACTAGCGGTACCTACGAGCAGTACTTC. This encodes CSARGKMGTSGTYEQYF.

Ten or more counts support this clonotype. As an off-target read in a library built for alpha chains, this beta chain has a frequency of little significance. V usage is TRBV3-1 and J usage is TRBJ2-2; TRBD1 is a possible D gene (6 bases). The CDR3 length is 18 residues. Germline assignment: CDR1 LGHDT and CDR2 YNNKEL (reference sequence). V was trimmed by 0 bases and J by 1 base, leaving 15 bases between them. The CDR3 loop reads CASSQDFDRTENTGELFF. CDR3 in DNA: TGTGCCAGCAGCCAAGATTTTGACAGGACAGAGAACACCGGGGAGCTGTTTTTT. Full variable domain (remainder filled in from reference TRBV3-1 and TRBJ2-2): DTAVSQTPKYLVTQMGNDKSIKCEQNLGHDTMYWYKQDSKKFLKIMFSYNNKELIINETVPNRFSPKSPDKAHLNLHINSLELGDSAVYFCASSQDFDRTENTGELFFGEGSRLTVL.

Relative to its sample, this clonotype is medium-sized. The library was built for alpha chains, so this beta chain is an off-target read and its size means little. The V call is TRBV6-6, the J call TRBJ1-1; D gene unclear. V was pared by 5 bases and J by 2 bases, with 12 bases between. The CDR3 totals 14 residues. Germline-derived CDR1 and CDR2 are MNHNY and SVGAGI (reference sequence). Here the CDR3 DNA reads TGTGCCAGCAGTCCCGATAGCAGAAACACTGAAGCTTTCTTT. Translation: CASSPDSRNTEAFF.

Concerning this clonotype: The junction does not match germline at one end; this may be a read error. Because the library targeted alpha chains, this beta chain is an off-target read whose size means little. J is TRBJ1-4 and V is TRBV12-3 or TRBV12-4, with 7 bases that match TRBD1. CDR3 length: 14 amino acids. The CDR3 DNA reads TGTGCCAGCAGTCGACAGGGACTAAATGCAAAACTGTTTTTT. Its translation: CASSRQGLNAKLFF.